This T cell receptor (beta chain) came from a study of regulatory T cells in long-lasting Graves disease. This CDR3 is built from 15 residues. Trimming stripped 2 bases from V and 1 base from J, with 11 bases between. Germline V gene lookup returns CDR1 MNHEY and CDR2 SVGAGI. Time point of the sample: newly diagnosed GD, antithyroid drugs for less than 3 months. RNA extracted from PBMCs served as the sequencing template. Relying on iRepertoire HTBI primers and Arm-PCR of CDR3 regions, the team built TCR beta libraries. MiXCR was run by TCRdb on the multiplex PCR reads, yielding one entry per CDR3 protein. This sample has 400,000 to 650,000 distinct CDR3 sequences; about 16% occur once, and the top ten carry roughly 25%. A further study also used this sample, focusing on T cells in Graves' hyperthyroidism and ophthalmopathy.

The sequence derives from a woman in her forties or fifties with Graves disease. Sequencing used peripheral blood mononuclear cells (PBMCs), obtained at new diagnosis, from a patient treated with antithyroid drugs. The chain employs TRBV6-5 and TRBJ1-1; D unclear. Here the CDR3 reads CASSYGPVPNTEAFF. The CDR3 nucleotides are TGTGCCAGCAGTTACGGACCGGTCCCGAACACTGAAGCTTTCTTT.